This TCR beta chain was identified during a study of T cell responses to AZD1222 COVID-19 vaccine. Findings of the study overall: The study reported that nearly half of spike-specific TCRs target unmutated variant regions. Repertoires were sampled only after the peak T cell response.

Germline CDR1 is LGHDT and CDR2 is YNNKEL (reference sequence). The V and J ends lost 2 bases and 10 bases respectively, with 11 bases between them. This CDR3 spans 12 amino acids. Sequenced by immunoSEQ multiplex PCR; TCRdb stores in-frame clones only, minus some. The repertoire includes around 110,000 clones, about 90% of them detected once, and 6.5% to 9% sits in the top ten. Comments on this clone: The antigen remains undetermined.

V and J are TRBV3-1 (or the pseudogene TRBV3-2) and TRBJ1-1, with D possibly being TRBD1 (5 bases). The sample here was peripheral blood, taken on day 0 of AZD1222 vaccination. The receptor comes from an adult in good health. CDR3 coding DNA: TGTGCCAGCAGCCAATTTGGGGCGGGAGCTTTCTTT. This codes for CASSQFGAGAFF.